The entry below describes one T cell receptor beta chain. The antigen is not known. For the second PCR, which ran for roughly 7 to 11 cycles, a sample-barcoded 5' primer and a J-beta primer mix were used. Every cDNA molecule bore a tag from a template-switch adaptor containing 12 random nucleotides. CDR3-containing paired-end reads numbering at least 2.5 million came from each sample. TCRdb reprocessed the 5' RACE reads with MiXCR, giving one entry per CDR3 protein. The sample shows 720,000 or so distinct CDR3 sequences, roughly 43% of them seen only once. This sample was taken from a study of blood T cells in healthy people across ages. Study-level points and caveats: The study could not conclusively compare naive and antigen-experienced cells, given its unsorted PBMCs.

The CDR3 is 14 amino acids. In germline, CDR1 is SGHRS, CDR2 YFSETQ. Trimming left V 0 bases short and J 4 bases short, with 8 bases between. The specimen was blood. This chain joins TRBV5-1 and TRBJ1-5; no definite D call. This clonotype was obtained from a man at least 80 years old in good health. CDR3 nucleotides: TGCGCCAGCAGCTTGGGGGATCAAAATCAGCCCCAGCATTTT. It is translated as CASSLGDQNQPQHF.